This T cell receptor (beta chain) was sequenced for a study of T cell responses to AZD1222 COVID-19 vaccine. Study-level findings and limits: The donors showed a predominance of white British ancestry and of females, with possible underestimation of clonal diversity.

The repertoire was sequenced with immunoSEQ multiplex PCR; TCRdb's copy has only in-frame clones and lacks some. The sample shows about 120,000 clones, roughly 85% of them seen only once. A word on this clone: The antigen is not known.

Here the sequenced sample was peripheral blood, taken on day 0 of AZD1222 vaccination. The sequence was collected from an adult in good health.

The CDR3, as DNA: TGTGCCAGCAGCTTACCACAGGCTCAGGAGACCCAGTACTTC. Its protein product is CASSLPQAQETQYF. V is TRBV5-5 and J is TRBJ2-5, with D perhaps matching TRBD1 (5 bases). V lost 2 bases and J 5 bases, leaving 13 bases between the germline ends. The germline gives CDR1 SGHKS, CDR2 YYEKEE (reference sequence). The CDR3 spans 14 residues.